These 2 T cell receptor beta chains were sequenced from one sample in a study of T cells after yellow fever vaccination. TCRdb processed the 5' RACE reads anew with MiXCR; each CDR3 protein has one entry. This table has around 360,000 distinct CDR3 sequences, around a tenth appearing once. Sample: PBMCs, taken on the day of the first yellow fever vaccination. These receptor sequences come from a man younger than 30 who received the YFV17D yellow fever vaccine.

The chain recombines TRBV4-2 with TRBJ2-1; 9 bases line up with TRBD1. The length of the CDR3 is 15 residues. Looked up from germline, CDR1 is LGHNA and CDR2 is YNFKEQ. Trimming at V came to 4 bases and at J to 8 bases, leaving 9 bases not matched to a gene. The CDR3 spells CASSPRDRASYEQFF. In nucleotides, the CDR3 is TGTGCCAGCAGCCCCCGGGACAGGGCATCTTATGAGCAGTTCTTC.

This clonotype was counted only a few times. This rearrangement joins TRBV4-3 to TRBJ2-5, with D hard to call. CDR3 length: 13 residues. Germline V CDR1 and CDR2: LGHNA, YSLEER. Trimming stripped 0 bases from V and 4 bases from J, with 6 bases between. Written as DNA, the CDR3 is TGCGCCAGCAGCCAAGAAGGTGGAGAGACCCAGTACTTC. Residues: CASSQEGGETQYF.